These T cell receptor beta chains were read from a single sample in a study of cytomegalovirus exposure and HLA in healthy donors. Sequenced by immunoSEQ multiplex PCR; TCRdb stores in-frame clones only, minus some. This table holds approximately 71,000 clones. Sequencing input: PBMCs. The receptors were gathered from a female donor in good health and CMV-seropositive. Both conserved end residues are part of each CDR3. The order of the fields is V gene, CDR3 length, J gene, CDR3 protein.

v_gene: TRBV15; len: 17; j_gene: TRBJ2-6; CDR3aa: CATSREGDSSGANVLTF
v_gene: TRBV13; len: 12; j_gene: TRBJ1-5; CDR3aa: CASSLGLQPQHF
v_gene: TRBV6-5; len: 13; j_gene: TRBJ2-7; CDR3aa: CASSYTRVGEQYF
v_gene: TRBV11-3; len: 14; j_gene: TRBJ1-4; CDR3aa: CASSSGQVPEKLFF
v_gene: TRBV9; len: 15; j_gene: TRBJ1-6; CDR3aa: CASSVSDRVESPLHF
v_gene: TRBV6-5; len: 14; j_gene: TRBJ1-1; CDR3aa: CASSYQGALGEAFF
v_gene: TRBV6-5; len: 15; j_gene: TRBJ1-2; CDR3aa: CASSYFDRGGYGYTF
v_gene: TRBV4-3; len: 14; j_gene: TRBJ1-2; CDR3aa: CASSQGGDRAHYTF
v_gene: TRBV7-9; len: 15; j_gene: TRBJ1-5; CDR3aa: CASSLEGVNNQPQHF
v_gene: TRBV28; len: 12; j_gene: TRBJ2-1; CDR3aa: CASSRPRYEQFF
v_gene: TRBV19; len: 14; j_gene: TRBJ2-7; CDR3aa: CAFQSQGISHEQYF
v_gene: TRBV29-1; len: 11; j_gene: TRBJ2-7; CDR3aa: CSVAVSYEQYF
v_gene: TRBV19; len: 15; j_gene: TRBJ2-6; CDR3aa: CASSMSGSGANVLTF
v_gene: TRBV27; len: 14; j_gene: TRBJ2-1; CDR3aa: CASGLSGSYNEQFF
v_gene: TRBV7-2; len: 14; j_gene: TRBJ1-2; CDR3aa: CASSLDRGYYGYTF
v_gene: TRBV6-6; len: 13; j_gene: TRBJ2-5; CDR3aa: CASRKTGGETQYF
v_gene: TRBV2; len: 14; j_gene: TRBJ2-7; CDR3aa: CASSRLSGGYEQYF
v_gene: TRBV5-4; len: 13; j_gene: TRBJ2-7; CDR3aa: CASSAWLAGEQYF